This T cell receptor (beta chain) was captured in a study of blood T cell repertoires in COVID-19. Study at large: Acute and convalescent COVID-19 specimens originated in the United States, Italy and Spain. PBMCs, B-cell-depleted T cells, or T cells were the source of the cDNA or gDNA that made up the material.

V shed 4 bases and J 9 bases; nucleotides not matched to a gene: 0. The CDR3 totals 12 residues. The V gene's germline CDR1 is SGHTA and CDR2 FQGNSA. Original methodology: For nucleated cells, counts were estimated from reference gene primer amplification. This table comes from immunoSEQ multiplex PCR, and its TCRdb copy is limited to in-frame clones, with some not included. D and trimming come from the DNA, and the V and J calls and clone size come from that table. The sample has some 250,000 clones, 80% to 90% seen once. The sample was peripheral blood. The sequence was collected from a man aged 25 to 40 with active or convalescent COVID-19. The chain carries TRBV7-2 and TRBJ1-5, with 10 nucleotides matching TRBD1. The chain's CDR3 is CASSWDRGPQHF. The CDR3 DNA follows: TGTGCCAGCAGCTGGGACAGGGGGCCCCAGCATTTT.